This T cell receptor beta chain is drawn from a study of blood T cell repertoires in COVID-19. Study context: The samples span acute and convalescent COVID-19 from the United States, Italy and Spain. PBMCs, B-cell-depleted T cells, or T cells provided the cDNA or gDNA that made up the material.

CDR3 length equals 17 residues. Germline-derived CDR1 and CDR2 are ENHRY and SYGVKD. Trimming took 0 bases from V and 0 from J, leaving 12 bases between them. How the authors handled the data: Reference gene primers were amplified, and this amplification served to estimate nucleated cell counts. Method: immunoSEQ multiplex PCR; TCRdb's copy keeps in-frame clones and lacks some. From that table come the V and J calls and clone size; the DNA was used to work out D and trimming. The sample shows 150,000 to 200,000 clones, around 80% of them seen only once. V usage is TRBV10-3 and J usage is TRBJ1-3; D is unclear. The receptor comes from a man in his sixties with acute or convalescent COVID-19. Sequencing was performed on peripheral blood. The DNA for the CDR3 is TGTGCCATCAGTGAGTCTGAAGCGGGTAGCTCTGGAAACACCATATATTTT. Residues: CAISESEAGSSGNTIYF.